This passage covers 14 T cell receptor beta chains from one sample sequenced in a study of T cell changes during pregnancy in multiple sclerosis. TCRdb's copy holds only in-frame clones and misses some; the assay was immunoSEQ multiplex PCR. The sample carries roughly 89,000 clones, 90% to 95% recorded once. The source material was peripheral blood, sampled in the third trimester of pregnancy. These receptor sequences come from a female donor with multiple sclerosis, enrolled in a pregnancy study.

The chain couples TRBV28 to TRBJ2-1; D unresolved. Germline loops: CDR1 MDHEN, CDR2 SYDVKM. The CDR3 totals 13 residues. Trimming removed 7 bases at V and 0 bases at J, with 7 bases between. CDR3 residues: CASTLRSYNEQFF. As DNA, the CDR3 is TGTGCCAGCACCCTCCGCTCCTACAATGAGCAGTTCTTC.

The chain couples TRBV9 to TRBJ2-2; D is unresolved. Germline CDR1 reads SGDLS; CDR2 reads YYNGEE. V was trimmed by 2 bases and J by 6 bases, leaving 5 bases between them. The CDR3 loop spans 12 amino acids. This CDR3 is CASSVNAGELFF. For the CDR3, the DNA is TGTGCCAGCAGCGTCAATGCCGGGGAGCTGTTTTTT.

The J gene is TRBJ2-4, the V gene TRBV7-2; D is possibly TRBD2 (7 bases). Germline V gene sequence: CDR1 SGHTA, CDR2 FQGNSA. V was pared by 1 base and J by 4 bases, with 11 bases between. The CDR3 has 15 residues. The CDR3 region has the DNA TGTGCCAGCAGCTTAGGGGGGGGGCCGAAAAACATTCAGTACTTC. This translates into CASSLGGGPKNIQYF.

This chain links TRBV9 with TRBJ1-2, with TRBD1 matching 7 bases. The CDR3 is 21 amino acids. V shed 0 bases, J shed 4 bases, and the junction held 24 bases outside the gene matches. Germline CDR1 reads SGDLS; CDR2 reads YYNGEE. CDR3 sequence: CASSVATNSRTGRTRSYGYTF. Written as DNA, the CDR3 is TGTGCCAGCAGCGTAGCCACGAACTCCCGGACAGGTCGGACCAGGAGCTATGGCTACACCTTC.

The chain joins TRBV5-6 to TRBJ1-1, with D possibly matching TRBD1 (5 bases). The germline CDR1 and CDR2 sequences are SGHDT and YYEEEE. The CDR3 spans 14 residues. The germline V and J ends were trimmed by 0 bases and 4 bases, with 10 bases remaining between them. The CDR3 DNA sequence: TGTGCCAGCAGCTTGGACGGGGGGAGCACTGAAGCTTTCTTT. Protein product: CASSLDGGSTEAFF.

The V and J genes are TRBV14 and TRBJ2-1; D call uncertain. Trimming shortened V by 0 bases and J by 4 bases, and 10 bases separated the two germline ends. Germline CDR1 is SGHDN and CDR2 is FVKESK. The CDR3 runs 15 residues. The CDR3 bases are TGTGCCAGCAGCCAAGATCTTGGCAGTTACAATGAGCAGTTCTTC. Translating gives CASSQDLGSYNEQFF.

This chain links TRBV28 with TRBJ1-1, with D hard to call. V was pared by 5 bases and J by 6 bases, with 16 bases between. The CDR3 contains 14 residues. From germline, CDR1 is MDHEN and CDR2 SYDVKM. In nucleotides, the CDR3 is TGTGCCAGCAGTCAAGCGGGTCGACACGCTGAAGCTTTCTTT. It specifies CASSQAGRHAEAFF.

V usage is TRBV19 and J usage is TRBJ2-1; D possibly corresponds to TRBD2 (6 bases). CDR1 is LNHDA, CDR2 SQIVND, per germline (reference sequence). This CDR3 contains 15 residues. Trimming stripped 9 bases from V and 3 bases from J, with 18 bases between. The CDR3 DNA is TGTGCCAGCGAGACCGGGACTGCAGACTACAATGAGCAGTTCTTC. It is translated as CASETGTADYNEQFF.

The chain recombines TRBV7-2 with TRBJ2-5; TRBD2 aligns across 7 bases. This CDR3 is 14 amino acids long. Germline-derived CDR1 and CDR2 are SGHTA and FQGNSA. The J segment lost 6 bases and the V segment lost 0 bases, leaving 4 bases of the junction unmatched. CDR3 residues: CASSLAGGRQTQYF. CDR3 sequence (DNA): TGTGCCAGCAGCTTAGCGGGAGGGCGGCAGACCCAGTACTTC.

The chain uses TRBV2 and TRBJ1-2; D is perhaps TRBD1 (6 bases). Trimming left V 6 bases short and J 5 bases short, with 16 bases between. The CDR3 consists of 14 residues. Germline loops: CDR1 SNHLY, CDR2 FYNNEI. As DNA, the CDR3 is TGTGCCAGCAGCCCCCGGGGGGCAGGTTATGGCTACACCTTC. Protein: CASSPRGAGYGYTF.

This chain links TRBV9 with TRBJ2-7; 10 bases agree with TRBD2. The V gene's germline CDR1 is SGDLS and CDR2 YYNGEE. The CDR3 extends over 14 amino acids. J was trimmed by 7 bases and V by 3 bases; bases with no gene match: 7. This CDR3 is CASSATSGTQEQYF. The DNA for the CDR3 is TGTGCCAGCAGCGCTACTAGCGGGACTCAAGAGCAGTACTTC.

With respect to this clone: Other DNA sequences in this sample translate to the same CDR3. This rearrangement joins TRBV4-2 to TRBJ2-4, with D uncertain. CDR1 LGHNA and CDR2 YNFKEQ come from the germline V gene. V lost 1 base and J lost 0, with 4 bases in between. CDR3 size: 14 residues. For the CDR3, the DNA is TGTGCCAGCAGCCAAGGACTAGCCAAAAACATTCAGTACTTC. Its protein product is CASSQGLAKNIQYF.

The chain recombines TRBV29-1 with TRBJ2-3, with 12 positions matching TRBD2. J gave up 0 bases and V 4 bases, and 2 bases lay outside the gene matches. CDR1 is SQVTM, CDR2 ANQGSEA, per germline. This CDR3 is 15 amino acids long. Written as DNA, the CDR3 is TGCAGCGTTGCTGGGACTAGCGGGAGCACAGATACGCAGTATTTT. Amino acids: CSVAGTSGSTDTQYF.

The V gene is TRBV9, the J gene TRBJ2-7; tentatively, D is TRBD2 (5 bases). The CDR3 is made up of 13 amino acids. CDR1 SGDLS and CDR2 YYNGEE come from the germline V gene. The ends were cut back, 0 bases at V and 6 bases at J, with 10 bases in the middle. The CDR3 DNA reads TGTGCCAGCAGCGTAGGAGCTAGCAGCGAGCAGTACTTC. It specifies CASSVGASSEQYF.